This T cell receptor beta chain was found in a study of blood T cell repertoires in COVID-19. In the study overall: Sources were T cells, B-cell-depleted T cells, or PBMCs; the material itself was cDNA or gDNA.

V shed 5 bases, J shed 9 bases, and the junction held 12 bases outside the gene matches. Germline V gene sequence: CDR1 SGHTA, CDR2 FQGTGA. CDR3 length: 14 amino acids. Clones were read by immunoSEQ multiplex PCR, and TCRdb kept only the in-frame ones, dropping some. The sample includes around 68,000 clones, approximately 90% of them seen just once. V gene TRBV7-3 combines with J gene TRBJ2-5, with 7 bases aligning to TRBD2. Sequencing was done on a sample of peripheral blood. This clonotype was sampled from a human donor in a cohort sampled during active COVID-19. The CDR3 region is CASSPTGGREPQYF. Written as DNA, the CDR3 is TGTGCCAGCAGCCCAACGGGAGGTCGGGAGCCCCAGTACTTC.